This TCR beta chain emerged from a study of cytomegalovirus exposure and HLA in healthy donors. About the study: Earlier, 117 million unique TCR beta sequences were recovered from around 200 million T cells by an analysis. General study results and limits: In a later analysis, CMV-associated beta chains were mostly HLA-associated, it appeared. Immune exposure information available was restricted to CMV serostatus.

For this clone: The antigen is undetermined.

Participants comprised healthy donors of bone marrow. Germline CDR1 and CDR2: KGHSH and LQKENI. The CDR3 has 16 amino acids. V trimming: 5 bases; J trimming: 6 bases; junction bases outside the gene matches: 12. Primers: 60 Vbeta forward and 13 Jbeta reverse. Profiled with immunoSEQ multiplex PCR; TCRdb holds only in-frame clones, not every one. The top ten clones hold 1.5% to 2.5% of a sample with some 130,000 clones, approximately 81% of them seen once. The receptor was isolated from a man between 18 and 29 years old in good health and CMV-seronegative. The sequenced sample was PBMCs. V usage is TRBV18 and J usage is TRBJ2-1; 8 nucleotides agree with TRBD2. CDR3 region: CASSIRSGLGFNEQFF. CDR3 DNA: TGTGCCAGCTCAATTCGTTCGGGACTAGGCTTCAATGAGCAGTTCTTC.